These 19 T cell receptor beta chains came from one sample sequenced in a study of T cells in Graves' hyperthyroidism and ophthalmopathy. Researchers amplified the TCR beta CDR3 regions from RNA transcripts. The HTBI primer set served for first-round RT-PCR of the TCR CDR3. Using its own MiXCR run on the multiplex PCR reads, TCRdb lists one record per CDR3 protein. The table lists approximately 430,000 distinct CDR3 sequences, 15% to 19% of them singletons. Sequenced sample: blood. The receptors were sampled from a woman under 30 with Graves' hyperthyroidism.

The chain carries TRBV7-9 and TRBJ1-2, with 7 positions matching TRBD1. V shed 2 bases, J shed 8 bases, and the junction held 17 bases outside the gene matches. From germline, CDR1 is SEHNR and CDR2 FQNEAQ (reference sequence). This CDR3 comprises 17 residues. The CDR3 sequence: CASSLLEGAQSSGGYTF. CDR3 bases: TGTGCCAGCAGCTTACTAGAGGGGGCGCAGTCTTCCGGAGGCTACACCTTC.

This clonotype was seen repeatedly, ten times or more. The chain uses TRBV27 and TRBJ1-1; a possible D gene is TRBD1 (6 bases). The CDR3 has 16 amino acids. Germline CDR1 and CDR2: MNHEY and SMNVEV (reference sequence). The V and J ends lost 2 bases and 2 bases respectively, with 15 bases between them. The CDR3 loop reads CASSLPPGASNTEAFF. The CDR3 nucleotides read TGTGCCAGCAGTTTACCCCCAGGGGCATCTAACACTGAAGCTTTCTTT.

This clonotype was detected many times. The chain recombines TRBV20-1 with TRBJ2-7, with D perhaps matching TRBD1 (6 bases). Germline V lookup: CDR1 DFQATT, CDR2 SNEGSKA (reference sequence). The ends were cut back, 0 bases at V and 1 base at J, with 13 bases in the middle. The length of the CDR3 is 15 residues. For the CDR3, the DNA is TGCAGTGCTAGAGATTCGGCAGGGGATTCCTACGAGCAGTACTTC. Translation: CSARDSAGDSYEQYF.

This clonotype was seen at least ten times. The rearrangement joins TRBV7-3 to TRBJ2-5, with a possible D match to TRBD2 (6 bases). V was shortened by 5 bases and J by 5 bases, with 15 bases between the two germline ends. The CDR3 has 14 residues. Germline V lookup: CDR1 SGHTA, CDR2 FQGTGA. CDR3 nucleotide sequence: TGTGCCAGCAGCGAAACCGGGAGAAGGGAGACCCAGTACTTC. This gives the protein CASSETGRRETQYF.

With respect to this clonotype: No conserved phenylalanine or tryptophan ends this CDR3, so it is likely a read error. This chain's CDR3 is CVSASFQETQYL. The CDR3 nucleotides read TGTGTCAGCGCCAGTTTCCAAGAGACCCAGTACCTC. The rearrangement links TRBV2 to TRBJ2-5, with D hard to call. CDR1 is SNHLY and CDR2 is FYNNEI in the germline V gene. The CDR3 totals 12 residues.

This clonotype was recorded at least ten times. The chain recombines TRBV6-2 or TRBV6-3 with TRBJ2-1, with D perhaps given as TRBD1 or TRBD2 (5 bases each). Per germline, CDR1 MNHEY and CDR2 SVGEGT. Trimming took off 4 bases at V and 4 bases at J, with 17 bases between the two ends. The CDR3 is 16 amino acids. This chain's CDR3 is CASSLTRARGYNEQFF. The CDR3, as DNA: TGTGCCAGCAGTTTAACGCGGGCTAGGGGATACAATGAGCAGTTCTTC.

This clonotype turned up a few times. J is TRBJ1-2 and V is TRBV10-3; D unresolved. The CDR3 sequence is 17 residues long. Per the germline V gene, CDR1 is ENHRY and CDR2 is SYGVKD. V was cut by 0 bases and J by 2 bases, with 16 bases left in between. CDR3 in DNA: TGTGCCATCAGTGAGTCGCCCCAAGGCCAGGTAAACTATGGCTACACCTTC. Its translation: CAISESPQGQVNYGYTF.

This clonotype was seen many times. CDR3 sequence (DNA): TGCAGTGCTAGCTTCAGGGGGGTGGCCTACGAGCAGTACTTC. The encoded protein is CSASFRGVAYEQYF. The V gene is TRBV20-1, the J gene TRBJ2-7, with D maybe TRBD1 (7 bases). V gave up 3 bases and J gave up 2 bases, with 14 bases separating them. This CDR3 is 14 amino acids long. Germline CDR1 is DFQATT and CDR2 is SNEGSKA (reference sequence).

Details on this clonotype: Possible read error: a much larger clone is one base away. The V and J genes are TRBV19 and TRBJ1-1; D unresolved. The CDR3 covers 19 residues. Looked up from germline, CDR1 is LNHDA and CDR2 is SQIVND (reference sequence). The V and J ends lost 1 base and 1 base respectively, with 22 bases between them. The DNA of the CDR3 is TGTGCCAGTAGTATAGGAGGCCTCGATTCCCTAAATGGGAACACTGAAGCTTTCTTT. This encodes CASSIGGLDSLNGNTEAFF.

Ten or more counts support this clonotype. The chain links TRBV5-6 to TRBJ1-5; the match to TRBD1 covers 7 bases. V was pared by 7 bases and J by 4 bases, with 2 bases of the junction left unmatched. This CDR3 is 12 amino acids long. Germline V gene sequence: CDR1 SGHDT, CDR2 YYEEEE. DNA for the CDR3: TGTGCCAGCCAGACAGGGAATCAGCCCCAGCATTTT. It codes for CASQTGNQPQHF.

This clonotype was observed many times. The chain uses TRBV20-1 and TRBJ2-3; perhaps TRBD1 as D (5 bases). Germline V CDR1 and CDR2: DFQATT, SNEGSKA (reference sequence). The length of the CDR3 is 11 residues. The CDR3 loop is CSYRTPAAQYF. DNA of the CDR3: TGCAGCTACCGGACACCTGCAGCGCAGTATTTT.

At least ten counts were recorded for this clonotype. Written as DNA, the CDR3 is TGTGCCAGCAGCGGACAGGGGGAAGCTTTCTTT. It specifies CASSGQGEAFF. This chain uses TRBV2 with TRBJ1-1; 9 bases are a match to TRBD1. The germline CDR1 and CDR2 sequences are SNHLY and FYNNEI. CDR3 length: 11 residues. The V and J ends lost 6 bases and 8 bases, in that order; junction bases with no gene match: 1. Drawing the rest from reference TRBV2 and TRBJ1-1, the complete variable domain is EPEVTQTPSHQVTQMGQEVILRCVPISNHLYFYWYRQILGQKVEFLVSFYNNEISEKSEIFDDQFSVERPDGSNFTLKIRSTKLEDSAMYFCASSGQGEAFFGQGTRLTVV.

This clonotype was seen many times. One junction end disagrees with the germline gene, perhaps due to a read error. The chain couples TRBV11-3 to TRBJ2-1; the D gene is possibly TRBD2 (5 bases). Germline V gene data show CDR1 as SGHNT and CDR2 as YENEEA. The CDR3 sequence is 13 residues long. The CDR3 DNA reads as TGTGCCAGCAGCCCTACTAGTTACAGTGAGCAGTTCTTC. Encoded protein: CASSPTSYSEQFF.

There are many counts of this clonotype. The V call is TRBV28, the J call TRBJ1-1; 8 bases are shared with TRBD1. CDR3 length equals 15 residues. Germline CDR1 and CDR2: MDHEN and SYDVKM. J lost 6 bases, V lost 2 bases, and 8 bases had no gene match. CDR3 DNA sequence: TGTGCCAGCAGTTTAGCTGGGACAGGTAGCGCTGAAGCTTTCTTT. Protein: CASSLAGTGSAEAFF.

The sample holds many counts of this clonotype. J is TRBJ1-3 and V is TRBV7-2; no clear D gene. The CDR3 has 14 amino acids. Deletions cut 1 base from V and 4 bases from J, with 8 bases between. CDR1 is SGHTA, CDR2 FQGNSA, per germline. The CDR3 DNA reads TGTGCCAGCAGCTTAGTTCGTTCCGGAAACACCATATATTTT. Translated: CASSLVRSGNTIYF.

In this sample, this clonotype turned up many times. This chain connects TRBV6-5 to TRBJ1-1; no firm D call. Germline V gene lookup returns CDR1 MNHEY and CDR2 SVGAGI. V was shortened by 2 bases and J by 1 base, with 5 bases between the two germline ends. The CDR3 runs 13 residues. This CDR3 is CASSYIGNTEAFF. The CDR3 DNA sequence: TGTGCCAGCAGTTACATCGGGAACACTGAAGCTTTCTTT.

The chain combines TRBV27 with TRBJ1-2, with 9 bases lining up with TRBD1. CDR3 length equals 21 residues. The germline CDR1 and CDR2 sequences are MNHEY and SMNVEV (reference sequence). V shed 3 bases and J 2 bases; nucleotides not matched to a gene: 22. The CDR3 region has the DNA TGTGCCAGCAGTTTTCCCGGGGTGAAGGTCTGGCGCGGGACAGGGAACTATGGCTACACCTTC. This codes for CASSFPGVKVWRGTGNYGYTF.

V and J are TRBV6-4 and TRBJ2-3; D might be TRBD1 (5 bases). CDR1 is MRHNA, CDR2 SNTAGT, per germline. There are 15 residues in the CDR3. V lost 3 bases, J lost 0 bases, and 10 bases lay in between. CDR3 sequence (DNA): TGTGCCAGCAGTGAAGGGGTCGCCAGCACAGATACGCAGTATTTT. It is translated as CASSEGVASTDTQYF.

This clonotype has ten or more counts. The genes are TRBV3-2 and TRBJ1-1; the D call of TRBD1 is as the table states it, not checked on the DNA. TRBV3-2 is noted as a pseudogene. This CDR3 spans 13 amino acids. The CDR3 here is CASSQDRGAEAFF. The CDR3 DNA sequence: TGTGCCAGCAGCCAAGACAGGGGCGCTGAAGCTTTCTTT.